A selection of T cell receptor beta chains follows, all from one sample in a study of early T cells in non-severe SARS-CoV-2 infection. TCRdb used MiXCR to reprocess the 5' RACE reads, holding one entry per CDR3 protein. The sample contains approximately 75,000 distinct CDR3 sequences, about 4.9% of which appear only once. The sample in question was whole blood, obtained at baseline. The receptors shown here come from an adult who was a healthcare worker with PCR-confirmed SARS-CoV-2 infection or an uninfected control (not recorded which). The donor label of this sample is uncertain. The CDR3 runs from the conserved cysteine through the conserved F or W. Each record gives: clone size, D gene, V gene, CDR3 length, J gene, CDR3 DNA, CDR3 protein. A D gene is named only where the DNA matches it firmly. Part of the rows lack a size; the others show once, few, many or a class for expanded clones.

clone_size: many; d_call: .; v_call: TRBV6-1; cdr3_length: 13; j_call: TRBJ2-2; cdr3_nt: TGTGCCAGCTATGGGAGGAACACCGGGGAGCTGTTTTTT; cdr3_aa: CASYGRNTGELFF
clone_size: many; d_call: .; v_call: TRBV20-1; cdr3_length: 14; j_call: TRBJ2-3; cdr3_nt: TGCAGTGCTTCCAGGGTAGGGGGAACAGATACGCAGTATTTT; cdr3_aa: CSASRVGGTDTQYF
clone_size: .; d_call: TRBD1; v_call: TRBV3-1; cdr3_length: 14; j_call: TRBJ1-4; cdr3_nt: TGTGCCAGCAGCCCCGGGACAGGTTTTGAAAAACTGTTTTTT; cdr3_aa: CASSPGTGFEKLFF
clone_size: many; d_call: .; v_call: TRBV2; cdr3_length: 15; j_call: TRBJ2-2; cdr3_nt: TGTGCCAGCACTAGGACGTCCGCGAACACCGGGGAGCTGTTTTTT; cdr3_aa: CASTRTSANTGELFF
clone_size: many; d_call: .; v_call: TRBV7-2; cdr3_length: 14; j_call: TRBJ1-2; cdr3_nt: TGTGCCAGCAGCCCCAGCAGCGTAAACTATGGCTACACCTTC; cdr3_aa: CASSPSSVNYGYTF
clone_size: .; d_call: .; v_call: TRBV4-2; cdr3_length: 14; j_call: TRBJ2-7; cdr3_nt: TGTGCCAGCAGCCACGGGACGGTCTCCTACGAGCAGTACTTC; cdr3_aa: CASSHGTVSYEQYF
clone_size: .; d_call: .; v_call: TRBV5-6; cdr3_length: 15; j_call: TRBJ1-3; cdr3_nt: TGTGCCAGCAGCTACCGGGCCCCCTCTGGAAACACCATATATTTT; cdr3_aa: CASSYRAPSGNTIYF
clone_size: many; d_call: .; v_call: TRBV29-1; cdr3_length: 13; j_call: TRBJ2-7; cdr3_nt: TGCAGCGTTGAGGGGGGGCCCCCCTACGAGCAGTACTTC; cdr3_aa: CSVEGGPPYEQYF
clone_size: .; d_call: TRBD1; v_call: TRBV20-1; cdr3_length: 15; j_call: TRBJ1-5; cdr3_nt: TGCAGTGCTAGGGAAGGGGGCGCCGGCAATCAGCCCCAGCATTTT; cdr3_aa: CSAREGGAGNQPQHF
clone_size: many; d_call: .; v_call: TRBV27; cdr3_length: 18; j_call: TRBJ2-2; cdr3_nt: TGTGCCAGCAGTTCACCAAGGCTTCGGGGGGCCAACACCGGGGAGCTGTTTTTT; cdr3_aa: CASSSPRLRGANTGELFF
clone_size: many; d_call: .; v_call: TRBV18; cdr3_length: 14; j_call: TRBJ2-7; cdr3_nt: TGTGCCAGCTCACCCCAGGAGTTAGGAGGCGAGCAGTACTTC; cdr3_aa: CASSPQELGGEQYF
clone_size: .; d_call: .; v_call: TRBV7-9; cdr3_length: 16; j_call: TRBJ1-2; cdr3_nt: TGTGCCAGCAGCTTAGAGAGCGGGGCAGTCAACTATGGCTACACCTTC; cdr3_aa: CASSLESGAVNYGYTF
clone_size: .; d_call: TRBD1; v_call: TRBV28; cdr3_length: 12; j_call: TRBJ1-4; cdr3_nt: TGTGCCACCTTCGGGACAGCCGAAAAACTGTTTTTT; cdr3_aa: CATFGTAEKLFF
clone_size: many; d_call: .; v_call: TRBV7-9; cdr3_length: 14; j_call: TRBJ2-5; cdr3_nt: TGTGCCAGCAGCTTAGGGACAGTCGAAGAGACCCAGTACTTC; cdr3_aa: CASSLGTVEETQYF
clone_size: many; d_call: .; v_call: TRBV5-4; cdr3_length: 13; j_call: TRBJ2-1; cdr3_nt: TGTGCCAGCAGTGAGTGGGGGCGGGGTGAGCAGTTCTTC; cdr3_aa: CASSEWGRGEQFF
clone_size: .; d_call: .; v_call: TRBV7-7; cdr3_length: 13; j_call: TRBJ2-2; cdr3_nt: TGTGCTAGCAGCTTAGCACGGACCGGGGAGCTGTTTTTT; cdr3_aa: CASSLARTGELFF
clone_size: .; d_call: .; v_call: TRBV20-1; cdr3_length: 11; j_call: TRBJ1-4; cdr3_nt: TGCAGTGCTAGAGTGGTTGAAAAACTGTTTTTT; cdr3_aa: CSARVVEKLFF
clone_size: many; d_call: TRBD2; v_call: TRBV7-2; cdr3_length: 16; j_call: TRBJ2-1; cdr3_nt: TGTGCCAGCAGCCCATTAGCGGGGGGGTTCGACAATGAGCAGTTCTTC; cdr3_aa: CASSPLAGGFDNEQFF
clone_size: .; d_call: TRBD1; v_call: TRBV10-3; cdr3_length: 15; j_call: TRBJ2-5; cdr3_nt: TGTGCCACCGGGACAGGGAACATGGGAGAAGAGACCCAGTACTTC; cdr3_aa: CATGTGNMGEETQYF
clone_size: few; d_call: TRBD1; v_call: TRBV28; cdr3_length: 15; j_call: TRBJ2-1; cdr3_nt: TGTGCCAGCAGTTTAACAGGGGGGACCTACAATGAGCAGTTCTTC; cdr3_aa: CASSLTGGTYNEQFF
clone_size: .; d_call: .; v_call: TRBV6-5; cdr3_length: 14; j_call: TRBJ1-3; cdr3_nt: TGTGCCAGCAGTTACGGGGAATTTGGAAACACCATATATTTT; cdr3_aa: CASSYGEFGNTIYF
clone_size: many; d_call: .; v_call: TRBV7-2; cdr3_length: 17; j_call: TRBJ2-6; cdr3_nt: TGTGCCAGCAGCCCGCGGGCGTGGAGCTCTGGGGCCAACGTCCTGACTTTC; cdr3_aa: CASSPRAWSSGANVLTF
clone_size: many; d_call: .; v_call: TRBV20-1; cdr3_length: 16; j_call: TRBJ2-7; cdr3_nt: TGCAGTGCTAGACCCCCCCGTCCGGGAACATCCTACGAGCAGTACTTC; cdr3_aa: CSARPPRPGTSYEQYF
clone_size: many; d_call: TRBD1; v_call: TRBV11-2; cdr3_length: 19; j_call: TRBJ1-1; cdr3_nt: TGTGCCAGCAGCTTAGGCCTACAGGGGGCTAAATTCTTGAACACTGAAGCTTTCTTT; cdr3_aa: CASSLGLQGAKFLNTEAFF
clone_size: few; d_call: TRBD1; v_call: TRBV9; cdr3_length: 17; j_call: TRBJ2-3; cdr3_nt: TGTGCCAGCAGCGTAGATTCCGGGACAGGGGGACCCGATACGCAGTATTTT; cdr3_aa: CASSVDSGTGGPDTQYF
clone_size: many; d_call: .; v_call: TRBV7-9; cdr3_length: 14; j_call: TRBJ1-2; cdr3_nt: TGTGCCAGCAGCTTAGGACAGGAACCTCATGGCTACACCTTC; cdr3_aa: CASSLGQEPHGYTF
clone_size: .; d_call: .; v_call: TRBV12-3/TRBV12-4; cdr3_length: 14; j_call: TRBJ1-1; cdr3_nt: TGTGCCAGCAGTTTCGCCCTGGGGGCTGGTGAAGCTTTCTTT; cdr3_aa: CASSFALGAGEAFF
clone_size: few; d_call: TRBD1; v_call: TRBV10-2; cdr3_length: 14; j_call: TRBJ1-1; cdr3_nt: TGCGCCAGCAGTTCAGGGGGGGTGAACACTGAAGCTTTCTTT; cdr3_aa: CASSSGGVNTEAFF
clone_size: many; d_call: .; v_call: TRBV19; cdr3_length: 12; j_call: TRBJ1-1; cdr3_nt: TGTGCCAGTAGTGACAGACTAACTGAAGCTTTCTTT; cdr3_aa: CASSDRLTEAFF
clone_size: many; d_call: .; v_call: TRBV10-2; cdr3_length: 11; j_call: TRBJ1-3; cdr3_nt: TGCGCCAGCGGGCCTGGAAACACCATATATTTT; cdr3_aa: CASGPGNTIYF
clone_size: few; d_call: .; v_call: TRBV6-1; cdr3_length: 14; j_call: TRBJ1-5; cdr3_nt: TGTGCCAGCCATGGAGGGTACAGCAATCAGCCCCAGCATTTT; cdr3_aa: CASHGGYSNQPQHF
clone_size: many; d_call: TRBD1; v_call: TRBV6-1; cdr3_length: 16; j_call: TRBJ1-5; cdr3_nt: TGTGCCAGCATCAAGGCAGGGGGCTCAAGGGGTCAGCCCCAGCATTTT; cdr3_aa: CASIKAGGSRGQPQHF
clone_size: many; d_call: .; v_call: TRBV10-3; cdr3_length: 16; j_call: TRBJ1-4; cdr3_nt: TGTGCCATCAGCGCGGGACCCTTAAGCACTAATGAAAAACTGTTTTTT; cdr3_aa: CAISAGPLSTNEKLFF
clone_size: few; d_call: .; v_call: TRBV5-1; cdr3_length: 14; j_call: TRBJ1-1; cdr3_nt: TGCGCCAGCAGCTTCGGAGGGGTGAACACTGAAGCTTTCTTT; cdr3_aa: CASSFGGVNTEAFF
clone_size: .; d_call: .; v_call: TRBV6-5; cdr3_length: 13; j_call: TRBJ1-5; cdr3_nt: TGTGCCAGCAGTTACCAGGGACAACAGCCCCAGCATTTT; cdr3_aa: CASSYQGQQPQHF
clone_size: few; d_call: .; v_call: TRBV19; cdr3_length: 14; j_call: TRBJ1-5; cdr3_nt: TGTGCCAGTAGTCAGCGATATAGCAATCAGCCCCAGCATTTT; cdr3_aa: CASSQRYSNQPQHF
clone_size: .; d_call: TRBD1; v_call: TRBV5-1; cdr3_length: 15; j_call: TRBJ2-4; cdr3_nt: TGCGCCAGCAGCTTGGACAGGGGTGACAAAAACATTCAGTACTTC; cdr3_aa: CASSLDRGDKNIQYF
clone_size: many; d_call: .; v_call: TRBV6-2/TRBV6-3; cdr3_length: 15; j_call: TRBJ2-7; cdr3_nt: TGTGCCAGCAGTTACTATTCAGGGATCTCGGACGAGCAGTACTTC; cdr3_aa: CASSYYSGISDEQYF
clone_size: few; d_call: TRBD1; v_call: TRBV11-2; cdr3_length: 12; j_call: TRBJ2-1; cdr3_nt: TGTGCCAGCAGCCAGACAGGGTTTGAGCAGTTCTTC; cdr3_aa: CASSQTGFEQFF
clone_size: .; d_call: .; v_call: TRBV20-1; cdr3_length: 14; j_call: TRBJ2-7; cdr3_nt: TGCAGTGCTAGTGGCCGGGTCACGCTATACGAGCAGTACTTC; cdr3_aa: CSASGRVTLYEQYF